Described below is a single TCR beta chain sequence and its context. As originally analysed: Estimates of nucleated cell counts were drawn from the amplification of reference gene primers. The data were produced by immunoSEQ multiplex PCR, yet TCRdb's version contains in-frame clones alone and is incomplete. That table gives V, J and clone size, and the DNA gave D and trimming. The sample consists of 170,000 or so clones, roughly 89% of them appearing once. This sample stems from a study of blood T cell repertoires in COVID-19. CDR1 is SGHNT, CDR2 YYREEE, per germline (reference sequence). This CDR3 is 15 amino acids long. J gave up 0 bases and V 5 bases, and 6 bases lay outside the gene matches.

The chain links TRBV5-4 to TRBJ2-3, with TRBD2 identical over 7 bases. What was sequenced was peripheral blood. This sequence originates from a woman aged 18-29 years who had recovered from COVID-19. The CDR3 sequence: CASRYLADSTDTQYF. The CDR3 nucleotides read TGTGCCAGCAGATACCTAGCGGATAGCACAGATACGCAGTATTTT.